The TCR beta chain described here comes from a study of blood T cell repertoires in COVID-19. About the study: Some COVID-19 samples were acute and others convalescent; all came from the United States, Italy and Spain.

In the original workflow: Reference gene primer amplification yielded estimated nucleated cell counts. Using immunoSEQ multiplex PCR, the repertoire was profiled, and TCRdb retains in-frame clones only, with some absent. For V, J and clone size, that table is used; D and trimming come from the DNA. The table includes some 220,000 clones, approximately 85% detected once. Trimming pared 9 bases from V and 0 bases from J, leaving 11 bases between. This CDR3 region has 13 residues. Germline values: CDR1 MNHNY, CDR2 SVGAGI (reference sequence). This chain connects TRBV6-6 to TRBJ1-1; no clear D gene. The sequence was collected from a woman aged 70-85 years with COVID-19, enrolled during active disease. Sequenced: peripheral blood. DNA for the CDR3: TGTGCCAGTTCGCGAGGGTTGAACACTGAAGCTTTCTTT. It codes for CASSRGLNTEAFF.